Listed here are 27 T cell receptor beta chains from one sample, sequenced in a study of T cells expressing NK-cell markers. TCRdb reanalyzed the 5' RACE reads and collapses them to one entry per CDR3 protein, without DNA. The sample totals 150,000 or so distinct CDR3 sequences. Sequencing was done on a sample of blood T cells: a sorted CD56 or NKG2C T cell subset, CD4+ or CD8+ T cells, or bulk PBMC T cells (not recorded which). The receptors were gathered from a woman in her fifties or sixties in good health.

The CDR3 reads CASRELQGDYGYTF. The chain combines TRBV2 with TRBJ1-2; TCRdb gives TRBD1 as the D gene, but with no DNA this cannot be confirmed. Germline assignment: CDR1 SNHLY and CDR2 FYNNEI. The CDR3 is 14 amino acids.

The chain links TRBV19 to TRBJ2-1; the TCRdb call, TRBD2, lacks DNA for checking. Germline-derived CDR1 and CDR2 are LNHDA and SQIVND (reference sequence). CDR3 length equals 13 residues. CDR3 in amino acids: CASSLSHRAEQFF.

The chain links TRBV7-9 to TRBJ2-5; the TCRdb call, TRBD2, lacks DNA for checking. This CDR3 is 14 amino acids long. Germline assignment: CDR1 SEHNR and CDR2 FQNEAQ (reference sequence). The CDR3 reads CATSGWRVQETQYF.

The CDR3 protein is CSQGSQETQYF. The chain couples TRBV25-1 to TRBJ2-5; the TCRdb D gene call, TRBD1, has no DNA to confirm it. Germline V gives CDR1 MGHDK, CDR2 SYGVNS. CDR3 length: 11 amino acids.

The CDR3 loop is CASRTDGEGANVLTF. This chain connects TRBV2 to TRBJ2-6. There are 15 residues in the CDR3. Germline V gives CDR1 SNHLY, CDR2 FYNNEI.

The V call is TRBV4-1, the J call TRBJ2-1; TCRdb's D call, TRBD1, is unchecked because there is no DNA. Germline V gene data show CDR1 as MGHRA and CDR2 as YSYEKL. CDR3 size: 12 residues. This CDR3 is CASSQDWGEQFF.

The rearrangement links TRBV2 to TRBJ1-6; TCRdb's D gene call, TRBD1, goes unchecked for lack of DNA. The CDR3 consists of 17 residues. Germline lookup yields CDR1 SNHLY and CDR2 FYNNEI. CDR3 loop: CASSGNREDSYNSPLHF.

The rearrangement joins TRBV12-3 or TRBV12-4 to TRBJ2-1; no DNA is available, so the TRBD1 call from TCRdb remains unchecked. This CDR3 is 15 amino acids long. CDR3 sequence: CASSPRDRRVNEQFF.

V gene TRBV28 combines with J gene TRBJ2-3. The germline V gene has CDR1 MDHEN and CDR2 SYDVKM. There are 14 residues in the CDR3. CDR3: CASRTTFSTDTQYF.

The CDR3 protein is CASSLGTSSEQYF. This chain connects TRBV11-2 to TRBJ2-7; TCRdb lists TRBD2, though no DNA is available to test this call. The germline gives CDR1 SGHAT, CDR2 FQNNGV. The CDR3 runs to 13 residues. The entire variable domain, with the rest obtained from reference TRBV11-2 and TRBJ2-7, is as follows: EAGVAQSPRYKIIEKRQSVAFWCNPISGHATLYWYQQILGQGPKLLIQFQNNGVVDDSQLPKDRFSAERLKGVDSTLKIQPAKLEDSAVYLCASSLGTSSEQYFGPGTRLTVT.

This clonotype registers medium-sized by frequency. The chain uses TRBV7-9 and TRBJ1-2. Germline values: CDR1 SEHNR, CDR2 FQNEAQ (reference sequence). This CDR3 contains 15 residues. This chain's CDR3 is CASSLYTAPKFGYTF.

The chain combines TRBV29-1 with TRBJ1-1; TCRdb lists TRBD1, though no DNA is available to test this call. CDR3 size: 12 residues. CDR1 and CDR2 from the germline V gene are SQVTM and ANQGSEA. The chain's CDR3 is CSIRRGGTEAFF.

The rearrangement joins TRBV15 to TRBJ2-1; no DNA is available, so the TRBD1 call from TCRdb remains unchecked. The CDR3 has 14 residues. From germline, CDR1 is LNHNV and CDR2 YYDKDF (reference sequence). CDR3 sequence reads: CATSRGLGTHEQFF. Based on the CDR3 plus reference TRBV15 and TRBJ2-1, the full variable domain is DAMVIQNPRYQVTQFGKPVTLSCSQTLNHNVMYWYQQKSSQAPKLLFHYYDKDFNNEADTPDNFQSRRPNTSFCFLDIRSPGLGDTAMYLCATSRGLGTHEQFFGPGTRLTVL.

The chain carries TRBV20-1 and TRBJ2-5; no DNA is available, so the TRBD1 call from TCRdb remains unchecked. The CDR3 sequence is 13 residues long. The V gene's germline CDR1 is DFQATT and CDR2 SNEGSKA (reference sequence). The CDR3 sequence is CSARGDPRETQYF.

V is TRBV12-5 and J is TRBJ1-1. The germline CDR1 and CDR2 sequences are LGHNT and FRNRAP. This CDR3 region has 12 residues. The CDR3 sequence: CASGLGVAEAFF.

The chain combines TRBV30 with TRBJ2-7; without DNA, the TCRdb call of TRBD2 cannot be checked. Germline CDR1 reads GTSNPN; CDR2 reads SVGIG (reference sequence). This CDR3 is built from 12 residues. The CDR3 loop is CAYTRVAQEQYF. The full variable domain, in which reference TRBV30 and TRBJ2-7 provide the parts outside the CDR3, is SQTIHQWPATLVQPVGSPLSLECTVEGTSNPNLYWYRQAAGRGLQLLFYSVGIGQISSEVPQNLSASRPQDRQFILSSKKLLLSDSGFYLCAYTRVAQEQYFGPGTRLTVT.

This chain uses TRBV7-9 with TRBJ2-5; TCRdb's assignment of TRBD2 cannot be checked, as there is no DNA. Germline CDR1 SEHNR, CDR2 FQNEAQ (reference sequence). The CDR3 covers 15 residues. CDR3 sequence: CASSFLAGAGETQYF.

V is TRBV29-1 and J is TRBJ2-7; TCRdb lists TRBD1, though no DNA is available to test this call. Germline assignment: CDR1 SQVTM and CDR2 ANQGSEA. The CDR3 contains 15 residues. The CDR3 sequence is CSVEGGTESSYEQYF.

V usage is TRBV29-1 and J usage is TRBJ1-4. Germline V gives CDR1 SQVTM, CDR2 ANQGSEA. CDR3 length: 11 residues. The CDR3 here is CSGQDNEKLFF. Using reference TRBV29-1 and TRBJ1-4 for the parts outside the CDR3, the full variable domain is SAVISQKPSRDICQRGTSLTIQCQVDSQVTMMFWYRQQPGQSLTLIATANQGSEATYESGFVIDKFPISRPNLTFSTLTVSNMSPEDSSIYLCSGQDNEKLFFGSGTQLSVL.

The V and J genes are TRBV13 and TRBJ1-2; the TCRdb call, TRBD1, lacks DNA for checking. Germline CDR1 PRHDT, CDR2 FYEKMQ (reference sequence). This CDR3 is 15 amino acids long. The CDR3: CASSETGGIDYGYTF.

This chain joins TRBV23-1 and TRBJ1-1; lacking DNA, the TRBD1 call made by TCRdb goes unchecked. TRBV23-1 is known as an ORF, though its function is uncertain. The CDR3 contains 17 residues. CDR3 sequence reads: CASSQSWADSPQTEAFF.

This chain joins TRBV7-8 and TRBJ2-3; with no DNA, the TCRdb D assignment of TRBD2 cannot be verified. The germline gives CDR1 SGHVS, CDR2 FQNEAQ. This CDR3 comprises 16 residues. CDR3 sequence reads: CASSVPRDSFTDTQYF.

The rearrangement uses TRBV4-1 and TRBJ1-2. Germline CDR1 and CDR2: MGHRA and YSYEKL. The CDR3 has 12 amino acids. CDR3 protein: CASSQDGRGYTF.

J is TRBJ2-5 and V is TRBV20-1; TCRdb lists TRBD1, though no DNA is available to test this call. This CDR3 contains 15 residues. Per the germline V gene, CDR1 is DFQATT and CDR2 is SNEGSKA (reference sequence). CDR3 protein: CSARDGRAAEETQYF.

CDR3 sequence: CASSQETGDGNEQFF. The chain joins TRBV4-1 to TRBJ2-1; TCRdb gives TRBD1 as the D gene, but with no DNA this cannot be confirmed. This CDR3 contains 15 residues. From germline, CDR1 is MGHRA and CDR2 YSYEKL.

The CDR3: CASRPVAYNEQFF. The chain is built from TRBV5-1 and TRBJ2-1. CDR3 size: 13 residues. Germline V lookup: CDR1 SGHRS, CDR2 YFSETQ. Full variable domain (missing parts from reference TRBV5-1 and TRBJ2-1): KAGVTQTPRYLIKTRGQQVTLSCSPISGHRSVSWYQQTPGQGLQFLFEYFSETQRNKGNFPGRFSGRQFSNSRSEMNVSTLELGDSALYLCASRPVAYNEQFFGPGTRLTVL.

The J gene is TRBJ2-5, the V gene TRBV11-2; absent DNA, TCRdb's TRBD2 call cannot be checked. The germline V gene has CDR1 SGHAT and CDR2 FQNNGV. This CDR3 contains 22 residues. The CDR3 loop is CASSYGSSRPIAGGPVSETQYF.